The 24 T cell receptor beta chains below all came from one sample that was sequenced in a study of T cell responses to AZD1222 COVID-19 vaccine. The method was immunoSEQ multiplex PCR; TCRdb's version includes in-frame clones alone and lacks a portion of them. The repertoire holds 100,000 to 110,000 clones, with around 87% as singletons. The sequenced sample was peripheral blood, obtained on day 0 of AZD1222 vaccination. These receptors came from an adult in good health.

V and J are TRBV10-3 and TRBJ2-1, with TRBD2 matching over 14 bases. V shed 4 bases, J shed 6 bases, and the junction held 8 bases outside the gene matches. Germline V lookup: CDR1 ENHRY, CDR2 SYGVKD. The CDR3 extends over 17 amino acids. CDR3 residues: CAISGGTSGSLGNEQFF. The CDR3 bases are TGTGCCATCAGTGGGGGGACTAGCGGGAGTTTGGGCAATGAGCAGTTCTTC.

CDR3 coding DNA: TGTGCCAGCAGTTTCGAAGGACAGGGGGCATGGGGCTACACCTTC. It is translated as CASSFEGQGAWGYTF. The chain combines TRBV6-5 with TRBJ1-2, with 11 bases fitting TRBD1. Germline values: CDR1 MNHEY, CDR2 SVGAGI. CDR3 length: 15 residues. Trimming removed 4 bases from V and 8 bases from J; junction bases left unmatched: 9.

This chain links TRBV7-9 with TRBJ1-2; D is undetermined. In germline, CDR1 is SEHNR, CDR2 FQNEAQ (reference sequence). The V end lost 7 bases, the J end lost 6 bases, and 15 bases lay between the germline ends. The CDR3 loop spans 13 amino acids. CDR3 sequence reads: CASNPVGPHGYTF. Here the CDR3 DNA reads TGTGCCAGCAATCCGGTGGGCCCTCATGGCTACACCTTC.

The chain has TRBV7-9 and TRBJ1-1; possibly TRBD1 for D (5 bases). Deletions cut 5 bases from V and 4 bases from J, with 8 bases between. The CDR3 length is 12 residues. Per germline, CDR1 SEHNR and CDR2 FQNEAQ (reference sequence). The CDR3 coding sequence is TGTGCCAGCAGCACGGACACCACTGAAGCTTTCTTT. Protein product: CASSTDTTEAFF.

This chain links TRBV7-9 with TRBJ2-7, with D tentatively TRBD2 (6 bases). Trimming pared 4 bases from V and 0 bases from J, leaving 19 bases between. Looked up from germline, CDR1 is SEHNR and CDR2 is FQNEAQ (reference sequence). The CDR3 loop spans 17 amino acids. CDR3 bases: TGTGCCAGCAGCTCCATAGGTGGGGGGACTTCCTCCTACGAGCAGTACTTC. Amino acids: CASSSIGGGTSSYEQYF.

This clone was found once. The chain joins TRBV5-4 to TRBJ1-1, with D uncertain. Germline V CDR1 and CDR2: SGHNT, YYREEE (reference sequence). Trimming took off 0 bases at V and 3 bases at J, with 6 bases between the two ends. The CDR3 has 13 amino acids. The CDR3 bases are TGTGCCAGCAGCTTGGACCTGGACACTGAAGCTTTCTTT. This gives the protein CASSLDLDTEAFF.

This sequence joins TRBV5-1 and TRBJ1-1, with D tentatively TRBD1 (5 bases). Trimming stripped 8 bases from V and 3 bases from J, with 17 bases between. The CDR3 runs 14 residues. Germline V CDR1 and CDR2: SGHRS, YFSETQ. This chain's CDR3 is CASRSAGQYTEAFF. The CDR3 region has the DNA TGCGCCAGTAGGTCTGCAGGGCAATACACTGAAGCTTTCTTT.

The chain recombines TRBV10-1 with TRBJ1-3; D is unresolved. The CDR3 spans 15 residues. Germline-derived CDR1 and CDR2 are WNHNN and SYGVQD (reference sequence). V was shortened by 9 bases and J by 0 bases, with 15 bases between the two germline ends. The CDR3 region is CARNEGNHSGNTIYF. The CDR3 coding sequence is TGCGCCAGAAATGAGGGAAACCACTCTGGAAACACCATATATTTT.

J is TRBJ2-7 and V is TRBV5-4; D gene ambiguous. V lost 5 bases and J lost 0, with 9 bases in between. The germline gives CDR1 SGHNT, CDR2 YYREEE (reference sequence). The CDR3 consists of 13 residues. In DNA, the CDR3 is TGTGCCAGCAGACTGTGGAGCTCCTACGAGCAGTACTTC. Its protein product is CASRLWSSYEQYF.

The chain recombines TRBV2 with TRBJ2-5; D may be TRBD1 (5 bases). Germline V lookup: CDR1 SNHLY, CDR2 FYNNEI. The CDR3 covers 12 residues. V was shortened by 4 bases and J by 5 bases, with 8 bases between the two germline ends. This chain's CDR3 is CASSAGWETQYF. The CDR3 DNA reads as TGTGCCAGCAGTGCAGGGTGGGAGACCCAGTACTTC.

This chain's CDR3 is CSSTGTRVTDTQYF. CDR3 bases: TGCAGCAGTACCGGGACTAGAGTTACAGATACGCAGTATTTT. This rearrangement joins TRBV29-1 to TRBJ2-3; the match to TRBD2 covers 8 bases. There are 14 residues in the CDR3. The germline CDR1 and CDR2 sequences are SQVTM and ANQGSEA. Trimming at V came to 8 bases and at J to 3 bases, leaving 10 bases not matched to a gene.

The chain couples TRBV9 to TRBJ2-5, with TRBD2 matching 10 bases. V was pared by 4 bases and J by 7 bases, with 10 bases of the junction left unmatched. The germline V gene has CDR1 SGDLS and CDR2 YYNGEE. The CDR3 sequence is 15 residues long. The CDR3 bases are TGTGCCAGCAGCAGGACTAGCGGTCTGTCGGGGACCCAGTACTTC. Its protein product is CASSRTSGLSGTQYF.

The chain is built from TRBV7-2 and TRBJ1-2; 8 bases are a match to TRBD1. Trimming at V came to 5 bases and at J to 8 bases, leaving 13 bases not matched to a gene. Germline V gene data show CDR1 as SGHTA and CDR2 as FQGNSA. The CDR3 length is 15 residues. CDR3: CASSTRQGSSGGYTF. The CDR3 region has the DNA TGTGCCAGCAGCACAAGACAGGGGAGCTCCGGCGGCTACACCTTC.

A few counts support this clone. V is TRBV11-2 and J is TRBJ2-2; maybe TRBD1 (6 bases). CDR1 is SGHAT and CDR2 is FQNNGV in the germline V gene. CDR3 length: 18 amino acids. With 5 bases removed from V and 6 bases from J, the gap between germline ends came to 25 bases. The CDR3 here is CASSPDPGTLLVSGELFF. CDR3 coding DNA: TGTGCCAGCAGCCCCGACCCCGGGACACTCCTTGTGTCCGGGGAGCTGTTTTTT.

J is TRBJ1-3 and V is TRBV5-3, with a possible D match to TRBD1 (5 bases). TRBV5-3 is an open reading frame whose function is uncertain. Trimming cost V 5 bases and J 11 bases, with 17 bases left between them. The CDR3 contains 13 residues. CDR3 in DNA: TGTGCCAGAAGTTTTAGTGGGGGTTTCGCCATATATTTT. Translated: CARSFSGGFAIYF.

This chain uses TRBV28 with TRBJ1-1; D remains unclear. Germline lookup yields CDR1 MDHEN and CDR2 SYDVKM. The CDR3 spans 15 residues. V gave up 1 base and J gave up 1 base, with 10 bases separating them. CDR3: CASSLSPPANTEAFF. DNA for the CDR3: TGTGCCAGCAGTTTATCTCCTCCGGCGAACACTGAAGCTTTCTTT.

V and J are TRBV7-2 and TRBJ2-1; 9 bases are a match to TRBD2. This CDR3 spans 15 amino acids. The V gene's germline CDR1 is SGHTA and CDR2 FQGNSA. The J segment lost 10 bases and the V segment lost 0 bases, leaving 7 bases of the junction unmatched. This CDR3 reads CASSLAIAGATEQFF. CDR3 in DNA: TGTGCCAGCAGCTTAGCAATAGCGGGGGCTACCGAGCAGTTCTTC.

The chain has TRBV18 and TRBJ1-2, with D perhaps matching TRBD1 (6 bases). Germline V gene sequence: CDR1 KGHSH, CDR2 LQKENI. This CDR3 spans 13 amino acids. The V end was cut by 5 bases, the J end by 8 bases, with 15 bases between. CDR3 DNA sequence: TGTGCCAGCTCATTCAACAGGGAAGAGGGCTACACCTTC. Translated: CASSFNREEGYTF. The whole variable domain, filled in from reference TRBV18 and TRBJ1-2, reads NAGVMQNPRHLVRRRGQEARLRCSPMKGHSHVYWYRQLPEEGLKFMVYLQKENIIDESGMPKERFSAEFPKEGPSILRIQQVVRGDSAAYFCASSFNREEGYTFGSGTRLTVV.

The chain has TRBV15 and TRBJ2-3; D unclear. Looked up from germline, CDR1 is LNHNV and CDR2 is YYDKDF (reference sequence). V shed 3 bases and J shed 0 bases, with 4 bases lying between them. The length of the CDR3 is 13 residues. The CDR3 is CATSSSSTDTQYF. The CDR3, as DNA: TGTGCCACCAGCAGCTCTAGCACAGATACGCAGTATTTT.

V usage is TRBV3-1 (or the pseudogene TRBV3-2) and J usage is TRBJ1-2; TRBD1 might be the D (5 bases). CDR1 and CDR2 from the germline V gene are LGHDT and YNNKEL (reference sequence). V lost 1 base and J 10 bases, leaving 13 bases between the germline ends. The CDR3 runs 13 residues. CDR3 sequence (DNA): TGTGCCAGCAGCCAAGGGGGGACTCGGAACTACACCTTC. It encodes CASSQGGTRNYTF.

V gene TRBV5-8 combines with J gene TRBJ1-2; 7 positions agree with TRBD1. V was pared by 0 bases and J by 0 bases, with 5 bases of the junction left unmatched. Germline-derived CDR1 and CDR2 are SGHTS and YDEGEE. This CDR3 is built from 16 residues. The chain's CDR3 is CASSLEGAAANYGYTF. CDR3 DNA: TGTGCCAGCAGCTTGGAGGGGGCTGCTGCTAACTATGGCTACACCTTC.

The chain uses TRBV6-5 and TRBJ2-1; D assignment may be TRBD1 or TRBD2 (5 bases each). This CDR3 contains 15 residues. The V end was cut by 6 bases, the J end by 6 bases, with 18 bases between. Germline assignment: CDR1 MNHEY and CDR2 SVGAGI. The chain's CDR3 is CASSYGARLTNEQFF. The CDR3 DNA is TGTGCCAGCAGCTACGGGGCCAGGCTGACCAATGAGCAGTTCTTC.

The CDR3 region has the DNA TGTGCCAGCAGTCTAAACGGACAGGGTGAAGCTTTCTTT. Protein sequence: CASSLNGQGEAFF. This chain joins TRBV11-3 and TRBJ1-1, with TRBD1 identical over 8 bases. This CDR3 comprises 13 residues. The germline CDR1 and CDR2 sequences are SGHNT and YENEEA. V was clipped by 6 bases and J by 7 bases; unmatched bases: 7. Full variable domain (missing parts from reference TRBV11-3 and TRBJ1-1): EAGVVQSPRYKIIEKKQPVAFWCNPISGHNTLYWYLQNLGQGPELLIRYENEEAVDDSQLPKDRFSAERLKGVDSTLKIQPAELGDSAVYLCASSLNGQGEAFFGQGTRLTVV.

The chain joins TRBV7-2 to TRBJ2-5, with TRBD2 identical over 8 bases. The germline V gene has CDR1 SGHTA and CDR2 FQGNSA. J lost 4 bases, V lost 2 bases, and 9 bases had no gene match. The CDR3 sequence is 16 residues long. CDR3 in amino acids: CASSLSGGSGRETQYF. The CDR3 nucleotides are TGTGCCAGCAGCTTATCCGGGGGGAGCGGGAGAGAGACCCAGTACTTC.